This T cell receptor (beta chain) is from a study of identical twins. This clonotype showed up just a few times. V gave up 1 base and J gave up 3 bases; unmatched junction bases: 6. CDR3 length: 16 residues. Per the germline V gene, CDR1 is SGHRS and CDR2 is YFSETQ. Via MiXCR, TCRdb re-called the 5' RACE reads, giving one row per CDR3 protein. The sample has about 520,000 distinct CDR3 sequences; around 20% are singletons. These same data were also listed under a study on T cells expressing NK-cell markers. That work states: A few donors' CD3+CD56-NKG2C+ cells were dominated by the same clonotypes. It remained uncertain whether the expanded NKG2C+ T cell clones were specific for HCMV antigens.

The sequence came from a woman aged 18-29 years in good health. This chain uses TRBV5-1 with TRBJ2-1, with TRBD2 matching over 8 bases. The sample was CD4+ T cells sorted from blood. In nucleotides, the CDR3 is TGCGCCAGCAGCTTGTTGGCACTAGCGGACTACAATGAGCAGTTCTTC. This translates into CASSLLALADYNEQFF. The variable domain in full, with the rest retrieved from reference TRBV5-1 and TRBJ2-1, is KAGVTQTPRYLIKTRGQQVTLSCSPISGHRSVSWYQQTPGQGLQFLFEYFSETQRNKGNFPGRFSGRQFSNSRSEMNVSTLELGDSALYLCASSLLALADYNEQFFGPGTRLTVL.